Listed here is a single T cell receptor (beta chain). The antigen remains undetermined. These data originate in a study of shared clonotypes between healthy human individuals. Overall study results and limits: Tissues were not sampled, only blood, and their repertoires likely differ. Rarefaction indicated that sorted-subset sequencing remained incomplete although depth was large.

The CDR3 has 11 amino acids. CDR1 and CDR2 from the germline V gene are SQVTM and ANQGSEA. Trimming cost V 6 bases and J 3 bases, with 8 bases left between them. It was about 180 ng DNA, about 30,000 T cell genomes, that sorted-subset replicate PCRs used. TCRdb keeps only in-frame clones here, not all; method: immunoSEQ multiplex PCR. The profile covers some 1,900,000 clones, with roughly 94% appearing a single time and 1.2% taken by the ten largest. Terminally differentiated effector memory CD45RA+ cells were excluded from the naive CD8 cells, which were CD45RO-negative and positively selected for CCR7.

The specimen was naive CD8+ T cells sorted from blood. The gene calls are TRBV29-1 and TRBJ1-2; no clear D gene. This clonotype was obtained from a man younger than 30 in good health. The CDR3 DNA reads TGCAGCGTCCTGACGGACTATGGCTACACCTTC. This encodes CSVLTDYGYTF. Complete variable domain (other parts from reference TRBV29-1 and TRBJ1-2): SAVISQKPSRDICQRGTSLTIQCQVDSQVTMMFWYRQQPGQSLTLIATANQGSEATYESGFVIDKFPISRPNLTFSTLTVSNMSPEDSSIYLCSVLTDYGYTFGSGTRLTVV.